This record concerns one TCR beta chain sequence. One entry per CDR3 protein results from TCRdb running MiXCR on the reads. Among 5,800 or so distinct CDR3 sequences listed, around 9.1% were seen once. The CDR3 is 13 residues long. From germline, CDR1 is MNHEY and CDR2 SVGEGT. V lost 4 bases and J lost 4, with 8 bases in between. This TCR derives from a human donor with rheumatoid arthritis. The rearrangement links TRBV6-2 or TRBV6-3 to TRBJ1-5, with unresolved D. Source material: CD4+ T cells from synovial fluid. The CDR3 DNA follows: TGTGCCAGCAGTTTCCGACCTAATCAGCCCCAGCATTTT. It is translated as CASSFRPNQPQHF.